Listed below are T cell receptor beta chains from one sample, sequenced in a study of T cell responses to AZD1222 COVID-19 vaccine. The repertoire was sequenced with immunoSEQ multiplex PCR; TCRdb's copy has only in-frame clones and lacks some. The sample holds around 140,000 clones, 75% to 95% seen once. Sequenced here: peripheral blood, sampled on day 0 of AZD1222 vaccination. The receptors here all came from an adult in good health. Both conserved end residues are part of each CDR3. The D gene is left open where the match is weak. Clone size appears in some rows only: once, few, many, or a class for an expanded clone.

CDR3 protein: CASSLPGPGANVLTF
CDR3 DNA: TGCGCCAGCAGTCTACCGGGACCTGGGGCCAACGTCCTGACTTTC
V gene: TRBV4-3
J gene: TRBJ2-6
D gene: .
clone size: .

CDR3 protein: CASSLGPNTEAFF
CDR3 DNA: TGTGCCAGCAGCTTGGGGCCGAACACTGAAGCTTTCTTT
V gene: TRBV5-5
J gene: TRBJ1-1
D gene: .
clone size: few

CDR3 protein: CASSTLYEGMGNTIYF
CDR3 DNA: TGTGCCAGCAGCACCCTCTACGAAGGGATGGGAAACACCATATATTTT
V gene: TRBV7-2
J gene: TRBJ1-3
D gene: .
clone size: .

CDR3 protein: CASSVDLAGAYEQYF
CDR3 DNA: TGTGCCAGCAGCGTAGATCTAGCGGGGGCTTACGAGCAGTACTTC
V gene: TRBV9
J gene: TRBJ2-7
D gene: TRBD2
clone size: few

CDR3 protein: CASSFGVYTGELFF
CDR3 DNA: TGTGCCAGCAGTTTCGGGGTCTACACCGGGGAGCTGTTTTTT
V gene: TRBV6-2/TRBV6-3
J gene: TRBJ2-2
D gene: .
clone size: .

CDR3 protein: CASSSQGIFNSPLHF
CDR3 DNA: TGCGCCAGCTCTTCACAGGGGATTTTTAATTCACCCCTCCACTTT
V gene: TRBV4-3
J gene: TRBJ1-6
D gene: TRBD1
clone size: .

CDR3 protein: CASSGGPASTDTQYF
CDR3 DNA: TGCGCCAGCAGTGGTGGGCCCGCTAGCACAGATACGCAGTATTTT
V gene: TRBV5-1
J gene: TRBJ2-3
D gene: .
clone size: .

CDR3 protein: CASSQGGSGGSLGYEQYF
CDR3 DNA: TGTGCCAGCAGCCAAGGGGGTAGCGGGGGGAGTCTGGGATACGAGCAGTACTTC
V gene: TRBV4-2
J gene: TRBJ2-7
D gene: TRBD2
clone size: few

CDR3 protein: CASSQRERYGYTF
CDR3 DNA: TGCGCCAGCAGCCAACGAGAGAGATATGGCTACACCTTC
V gene: TRBV4-1
J gene: TRBJ1-2
D gene: .
clone size: .

CDR3 protein: CASSATVNSNQPQHF
CDR3 DNA: TGTGCCAGTAGTGCGACGGTTAATAGCAATCAGCCCCAGCATTTT
V gene: TRBV19
J gene: TRBJ1-5
D gene: .
clone size: .

CDR3 protein: CASSTRTGLGTDTQYF
CDR3 DNA: TGTGCCAGCAGCACCCGGACAGGGTTGGGCACAGATACGCAGTATTTT
V gene: TRBV7-9
J gene: TRBJ2-3
D gene: TRBD1
clone size: .

CDR3 protein: CASRIGSRGAHEQYF
CDR3 DNA: TGTGCCAGTAGGATTGGTAGCAGGGGTGCCCACGAGCAGTACTTC
V gene: TRBV19
J gene: TRBJ2-7
D gene: .
clone size: .

CDR3 protein: CASSYGGADEQYF
CDR3 DNA: TGTGCCAGCAGTTACGGGGGGGCAGACGAGCAGTACTTC
V gene: TRBV27
J gene: TRBJ2-7
D gene: TRBD2
clone size: .

CDR3 protein: CASASTGGGFGETQYF
CDR3 DNA: TGCGCCAGCGCTTCAACCGGGGGGGGGTTCGGAGAGACCCAGTACTTC
V gene: TRBV4-1
J gene: TRBJ2-5
D gene: TRBD2
clone size: .

CDR3 protein: CASSLGVPLNQETQYF
CDR3 DNA: TGCGCCAGCAGCTTGGGGGTTCCTTTAAACCAAGAGACCCAGTACTTC
V gene: TRBV5-1
J gene: TRBJ2-5
D gene: .
clone size: .

CDR3 protein: CASSRGTANNEQFF
CDR3 DNA: TGCGCCAGCAGCCGAGGGACCGCCAACAATGAGCAGTTCTTC
V gene: TRBV4-3
J gene: TRBJ2-1
D gene: .
clone size: .

CDR3 protein: CASSLRQSDTGELFF
CDR3 DNA: TGTGCCAGCAGCTTGAGGCAGTCCGACACCGGGGAGCTGTTTTTT
V gene: TRBV11-3
J gene: TRBJ2-2
D gene: .
clone size: .

CDR3 protein: CASSLDSGSNTEAFF
CDR3 DNA: TGTGCCAGCAGCTTAGATTCGGGGAGCAACACTGAAGCTTTCTTT
V gene: TRBV7-2
J gene: TRBJ1-1
D gene: .
clone size: .

CDR3 protein: CASSVPGGGNTEAFF
CDR3 DNA: TGTGCCAGCAGCGTCCCAGGGGGCGGGAACACTGAAGCTTTCTTT
V gene: TRBV7-9
J gene: TRBJ1-1
D gene: TRBD1
clone size: .

CDR3 protein: CALDGNYGYTF
CDR3 DNA: TGTGCGCTGGACGGTAACTATGGCTACACCTTC
V gene: TRBV28
J gene: TRBJ1-2
D gene: .
clone size: .

CDR3 protein: CASSIMGSTYNSPLHF
CDR3 DNA: TGTGCCAGTAGTATCATGGGGAGCACCTATAATTCACCCCTCCACTTT
V gene: TRBV19
J gene: TRBJ1-6
D gene: .
clone size: .

CDR3 protein: CASSPPLGQNTEAFF
CDR3 DNA: TGTGCCAGCTCACCACCGTTGGGACAGAACACTGAAGCTTTCTTT
V gene: TRBV18
J gene: TRBJ1-1
D gene: .
clone size: .

CDR3 protein: CASSAGSGGSYEQYF
CDR3 DNA: TGTGCCAGCAGCGCGGGCTCCGGGGGATCCTACGAGCAGTACTTC
V gene: TRBV9
J gene: TRBJ2-7
D gene: .
clone size: .

CDR3 protein: CASSLGQGVNTEAFF
CDR3 DNA: TGTGCCAGCAGCTTGGGGCAGGGAGTGAACACTGAAGCTTTCTTT
V gene: TRBV5-8
J gene: TRBJ1-1
D gene: .
clone size: .

CDR3 protein: CASSYPSGGGTGELFF
CDR3 DNA: TGTGCCAGCAGCTATCCTAGCGGGGGCGGCACCGGGGAGCTGTTTTTT
V gene: TRBV7-3
J gene: TRBJ2-2
D gene: TRBD2
clone size: .

CDR3 protein: CASSLSGALVFFF
CDR3 DNA: TGTGCCAGCAGCTTGTCGGGGGCTCTGGTCTTCTTCTTC
V gene: TRBV5-8
J gene: TRBJ1-2
D gene: .
clone size: .

CDR3 protein: CASSEDQVSYGYTF
CDR3 DNA: TGTGCCAGCAGTGAAGACCAGGTCAGCTATGGCTACACCTTC
V gene: TRBV6-1
J gene: TRBJ1-2
D gene: .
clone size: .

CDR3 protein: CASSLNPGRGYYEQYF
CDR3 DNA: TGTGCCAGCAGCTTAAACCCGGGACGAGGGTACTACGAGCAGTACTTC
V gene: TRBV5-6
J gene: TRBJ2-7
D gene: .
clone size: .

CDR3 protein: CASSPNTGELFF
CDR3 DNA: TGTGCCAGCTCACCCAACACCGGGGAGCTGTTTTTT
V gene: TRBV18
J gene: TRBJ2-2
D gene: .
clone size: .

CDR3 protein: CASSRTGDNQPQHF
CDR3 DNA: TGTGCCAGCAGTCGGACAGGGGATAATCAGCCCCAGCATTTT
V gene: TRBV28
J gene: TRBJ1-5
D gene: TRBD1
clone size: .

CDR3 protein: CATSRDQQGAGGYTF
CDR3 DNA: TGTGCCACCAGCAGAGATCAGCAGGGGGCAGGTGGCTACACCTTC
V gene: TRBV15
J gene: TRBJ1-2
D gene: TRBD1
clone size: .

CDR3 protein: CASSPGATGNEQYF
CDR3 DNA: TGTGCCAGCTCCCCAGGCGCGACGGGCAACGAGCAGTACTTC
V gene: TRBV27
J gene: TRBJ2-7
D gene: .
clone size: .

CDR3 protein: CASSATGGSNEKLFF
CDR3 DNA: TGTGCCAGCAGCGCCACCGGGGGGTCTAATGAAAAACTGTTTTTT
V gene: TRBV7-3
J gene: TRBJ1-4
D gene: .
clone size: .

CDR3 protein: CASSQDWAERETQYF
CDR3 DNA: TGCGCCAGCAGCCAAGATTGGGCAGAAAGAGAGACCCAGTACTTC
V gene: TRBV4-3
J gene: TRBJ2-5
D gene: .
clone size: .

CDR3 protein: CASSQDTGRSSYNSPLHF
CDR3 DNA: TGCGCCAGCAGCCAAGATACAGGACGGAGCTCCTATAATTCACCCCTCCACTTT
V gene: TRBV4-1
J gene: TRBJ1-6
D gene: .
clone size: .

CDR3 protein: CASSRGQQNEKLFF
CDR3 DNA: TGTGCCAGCAGCCGGGGACAGCAGAATGAAAAACTGTTTTTT
V gene: TRBV5-4
J gene: TRBJ1-4
D gene: TRBD1
clone size: once

CDR3 protein: CASSLRGVGTDTQYF
CDR3 DNA: TGCGCCAGCAGCTTGAGAGGGGTGGGCACAGATACGCAGTATTTT
V gene: TRBV5-1
J gene: TRBJ2-3
D gene: .
clone size: .

CDR3 protein: CASSLGTGRNTEAFF
CDR3 DNA: TGTGCCAGCAGCCTCGGGACAGGGCGGAACACTGAAGCTTTCTTT
V gene: TRBV7-2
J gene: TRBJ1-1
D gene: TRBD1
clone size: .

CDR3 protein: CASSRGRGPHNEQFF
CDR3 DNA: TGTGCCAGCAGCCGGGGGCGGGGGCCACACAATGAGCAGTTCTTC
V gene: TRBV5-4
J gene: TRBJ2-1
D gene: .
clone size: .

CDR3 protein: CASSLVAGGPYNEQFF
CDR3 DNA: TGTGCCAGCAGTTTAGTGGCGGGGGGGCCCTACAATGAGCAGTTCTTC
V gene: TRBV27
J gene: TRBJ2-1
D gene: TRBD2
clone size: .

CDR3 protein: CASSLGPLLSPLHF
CDR3 DNA: TGTGCCAGCAGCTTGGGGCCGTTGCTTTCACCCCTCCACTTT
V gene: TRBV5-8
J gene: TRBJ1-6
D gene: .
clone size: .

CDR3 protein: CASSSGAPTDTQYF
CDR3 DNA: TGCGCCAGCAGCTCCGGGGCTCCTACAGATACGCAGTATTTT
V gene: TRBV5-1
J gene: TRBJ2-3
D gene: .
clone size: .

CDR3 protein: CASSQVRVRSPLHF
CDR3 DNA: TGTGCCAGCAGCCAAGTCAGGGTTCGATCACCCCTCCACTTT
V gene: TRBV3-1/TRBV3-2
J gene: TRBJ1-6
D gene: .
clone size: .

CDR3 protein: CASSGVGSSYNEQFF
CDR3 DNA: TGCGCCAGCAGTGGGGTCGGGAGTAGCTACAATGAGCAGTTCTTC
V gene: TRBV4-1
J gene: TRBJ2-1
D gene: .
clone size: .

CDR3 protein: CASSRRATASSYNEQFF
CDR3 DNA: TGTGCCAGCAGTAGGAGGGCGACAGCCAGCTCCTACAATGAGCAGTTCTTC
V gene: TRBV6-2/TRBV6-3
J gene: TRBJ2-1
D gene: .
clone size: .

CDR3 protein: CASSLSDERNSPLHF
CDR3 DNA: TGTGCCAGCAGTTTATCGGACGAGAGGAACTCACCCCTCCACTTT
V gene: TRBV28
J gene: TRBJ1-6
D gene: .
clone size: once

CDR3 protein: CASSPLRADTQYF
CDR3 DNA: TGTGCCAGCTCGCCCCTGAGGGCGGATACGCAGTATTTT
V gene: TRBV18
J gene: TRBJ2-3
D gene: .
clone size: .

CDR3 protein: CASSPARTSYEQYF
CDR3 DNA: TGTGCCAGCAGCCCAGCAAGGACCTCCTACGAGCAGTACTTC
V gene: TRBV11-2
J gene: TRBJ2-7
D gene: .
clone size: few

CDR3 protein: CASSPRGIGGNQPQHF
CDR3 DNA: TGTGCCAGCAGCCCAAGGGGGATTGGTGGCAATCAGCCCCAGCATTTT
V gene: TRBV2
J gene: TRBJ1-5
D gene: .
clone size: few

CDR3 protein: CASSLTFVYGYTF
CDR3 DNA: TGCGCCAGCAGCTTGACATTTGTCTATGGCTACACCTTC
V gene: TRBV5-1
J gene: TRBJ1-2
D gene: .
clone size: .

CDR3 protein: CASRPGNTEAFF
CDR3 DNA: TGTGCCAGCAGGCCAGGGAACACTGAAGCTTTCTTT
V gene: TRBV7-2
J gene: TRBJ1-1
D gene: .
clone size: medium-sized

CDR3 protein: CASSTTRSRAQPQHF
CDR3 DNA: TGCGCCAGCAGCACAACTCGATCTCGGGCTCAGCCCCAGCATTTT
V gene: TRBV4-3
J gene: TRBJ1-5
D gene: .
clone size: .